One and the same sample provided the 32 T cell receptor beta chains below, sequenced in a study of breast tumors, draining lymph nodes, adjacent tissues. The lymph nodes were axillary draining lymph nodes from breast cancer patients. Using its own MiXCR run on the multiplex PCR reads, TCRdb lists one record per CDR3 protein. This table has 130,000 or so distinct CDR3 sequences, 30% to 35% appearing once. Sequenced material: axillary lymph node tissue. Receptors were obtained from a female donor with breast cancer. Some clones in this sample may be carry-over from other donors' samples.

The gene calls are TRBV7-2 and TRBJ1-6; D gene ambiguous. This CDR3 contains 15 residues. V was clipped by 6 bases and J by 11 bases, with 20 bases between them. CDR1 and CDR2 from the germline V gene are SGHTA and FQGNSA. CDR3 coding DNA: TGTGCCAGCAGTTACTCTCCCGGGCACCAGGCACCCCTCCACTTT. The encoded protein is CASSYSPGHQAPLHF.

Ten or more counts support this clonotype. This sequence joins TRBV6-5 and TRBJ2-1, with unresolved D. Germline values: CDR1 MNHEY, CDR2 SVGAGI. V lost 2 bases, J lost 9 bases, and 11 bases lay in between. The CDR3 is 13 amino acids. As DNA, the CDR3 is TGTGCCAGCAGTTACGCCGTCTTTGGTGAGCAGTTCTTC. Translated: CASSYAVFGEQFF.

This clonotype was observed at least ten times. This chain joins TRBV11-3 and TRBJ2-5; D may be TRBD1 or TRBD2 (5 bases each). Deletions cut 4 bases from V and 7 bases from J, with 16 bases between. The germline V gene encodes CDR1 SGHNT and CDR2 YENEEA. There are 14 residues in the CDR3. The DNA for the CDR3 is TGTGCCAGCAGCTCAGGACAAGAGCGGTGGACCCAGTACTTC. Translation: CASSSGQERWTQYF.

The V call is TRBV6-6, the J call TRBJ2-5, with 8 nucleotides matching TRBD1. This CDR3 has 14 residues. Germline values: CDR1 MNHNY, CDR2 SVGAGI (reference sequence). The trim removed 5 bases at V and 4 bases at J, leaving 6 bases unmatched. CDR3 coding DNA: TGTGCCAGCAGTGGGGGGACAGGCGGAGAGACCCAGTACTTC. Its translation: CASSGGTGGETQYF.

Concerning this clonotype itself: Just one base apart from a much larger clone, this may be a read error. CDR3: CASSYSGRARVSYDSPLHF. As DNA, the CDR3 is TGTGCCAGCAGTTACTCGGGCAGGGCACGTGTTTCCTATGATTCACCCCTCCACTTT. The J gene is TRBJ1-6, the V gene TRBV6-5, with D tentatively TRBD1 (5 bases). The CDR3 consists of 19 residues. In germline, CDR1 is MNHEY, CDR2 SVGAGI.

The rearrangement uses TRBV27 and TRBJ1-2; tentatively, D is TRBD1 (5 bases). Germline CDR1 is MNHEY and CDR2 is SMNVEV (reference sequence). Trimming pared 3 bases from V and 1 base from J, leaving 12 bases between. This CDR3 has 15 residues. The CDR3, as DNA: TGTGCCAGCAGTTTGGGGCAGGGAATTAACTATGGCTACACCTTC. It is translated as CASSLGQGINYGYTF.

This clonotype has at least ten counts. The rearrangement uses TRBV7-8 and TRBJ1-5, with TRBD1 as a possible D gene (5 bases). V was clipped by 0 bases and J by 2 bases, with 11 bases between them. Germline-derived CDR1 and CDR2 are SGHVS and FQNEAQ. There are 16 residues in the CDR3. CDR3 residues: CASSLAGTGGNQPQHF. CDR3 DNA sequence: TGTGCCAGCAGCTTAGCGGGGACGGGGGGCAATCAGCCCCAGCATTTT.

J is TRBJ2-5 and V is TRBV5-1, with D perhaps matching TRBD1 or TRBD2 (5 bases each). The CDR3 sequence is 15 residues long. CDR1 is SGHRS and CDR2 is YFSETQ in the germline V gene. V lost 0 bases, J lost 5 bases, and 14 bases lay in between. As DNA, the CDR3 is TGCGCCAGCAGCTTGGAGGGGACGGCTAGGGAGACCCAGTACTTC. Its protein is CASSLEGTARETQYF.

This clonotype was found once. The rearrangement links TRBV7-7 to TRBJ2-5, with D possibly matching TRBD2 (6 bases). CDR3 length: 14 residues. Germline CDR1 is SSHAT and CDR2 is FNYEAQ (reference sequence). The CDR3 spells CTSSLAGLGETQYF. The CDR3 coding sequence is TGTACTAGCAGCTTAGCTGGGCTGGGAGAGACCCAGTACTTC.

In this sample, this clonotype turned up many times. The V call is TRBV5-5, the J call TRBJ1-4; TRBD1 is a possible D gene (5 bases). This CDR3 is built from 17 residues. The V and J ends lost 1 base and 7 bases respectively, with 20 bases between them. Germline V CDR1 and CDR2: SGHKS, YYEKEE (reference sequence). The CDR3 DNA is TGTGCCAGCAGCTTGTCGGATTACGGGGACGCTGGTGAAAAACTGTTTTTT. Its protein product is CASSLSDYGDAGEKLFF.

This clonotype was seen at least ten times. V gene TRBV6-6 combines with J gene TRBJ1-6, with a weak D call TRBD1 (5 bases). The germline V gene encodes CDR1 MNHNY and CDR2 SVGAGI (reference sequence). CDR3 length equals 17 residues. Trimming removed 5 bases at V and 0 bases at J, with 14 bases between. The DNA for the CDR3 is TGTGCCAGCAGTCACTTTTTGGGGACCTCCTATAATTCACCCCTCCACTTT. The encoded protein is CASSHFLGTSYNSPLHF.

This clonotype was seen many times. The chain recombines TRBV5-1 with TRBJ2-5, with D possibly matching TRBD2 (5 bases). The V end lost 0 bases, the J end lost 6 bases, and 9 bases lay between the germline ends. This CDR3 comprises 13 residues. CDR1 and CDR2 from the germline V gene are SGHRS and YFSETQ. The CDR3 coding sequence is TGCGCCAGCAGCTTGGGAGGGTCCCAGACCCAGTACTTC. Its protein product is CASSLGGSQTQYF. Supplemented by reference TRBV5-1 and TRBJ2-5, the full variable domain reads KAGVTQTPRYLIKTRGQQVTLSCSPISGHRSVSWYQQTPGQGLQFLFEYFSETQRNKGNFPGRFSGRQFSNSRSEMNVSTLELGDSALYLCASSLGGSQTQYFGPGTRLLVL.

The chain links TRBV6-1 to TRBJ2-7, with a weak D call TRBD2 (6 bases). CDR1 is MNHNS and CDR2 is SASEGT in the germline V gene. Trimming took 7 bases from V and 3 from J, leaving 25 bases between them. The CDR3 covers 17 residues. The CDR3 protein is CASKRLARGGTLYEQYV. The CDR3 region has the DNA TGTGCCAGCAAGCGTTTAGCACGTGGGGGGACTCTCTACGAGCAGTACGTC.

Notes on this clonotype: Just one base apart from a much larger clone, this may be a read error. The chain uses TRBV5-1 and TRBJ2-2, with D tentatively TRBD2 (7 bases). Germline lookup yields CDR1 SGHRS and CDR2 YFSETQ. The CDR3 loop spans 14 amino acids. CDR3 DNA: TGCGCCCGCAGCTTGTGGGGGGGCGCCGGGGAGCTGTTTTTT. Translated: CARSLWGGAGELFF.

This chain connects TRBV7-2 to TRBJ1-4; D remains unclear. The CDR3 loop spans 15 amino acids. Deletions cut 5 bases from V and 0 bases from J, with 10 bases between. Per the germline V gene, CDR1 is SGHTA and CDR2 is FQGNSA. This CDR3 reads CASSRAVTTNEKLFF. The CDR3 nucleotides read TGTGCCAGCAGCCGGGCAGTTACAACTAATGAAAAACTGTTTTTT. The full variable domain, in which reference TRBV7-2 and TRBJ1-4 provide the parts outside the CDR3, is GAGVSQSPSNKVTEKGKDVELRCDPISGHTALYWYRQSLGQGLEFLIYFQGNSAPDKSGLPSDRFSAERTGGSVSTLTIQRTQQEDSAVYLCASSRAVTTNEKLFFGSGTQLSVL.

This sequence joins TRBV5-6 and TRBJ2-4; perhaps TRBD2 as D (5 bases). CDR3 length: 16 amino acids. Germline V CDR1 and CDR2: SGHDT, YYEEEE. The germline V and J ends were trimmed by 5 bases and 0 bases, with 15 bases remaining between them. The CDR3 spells CASSLEAAVAKNIQYF. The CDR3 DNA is TGTGCCAGCAGTCTGGAGGCAGCGGTAGCCAAAAACATTCAGTACTTC.

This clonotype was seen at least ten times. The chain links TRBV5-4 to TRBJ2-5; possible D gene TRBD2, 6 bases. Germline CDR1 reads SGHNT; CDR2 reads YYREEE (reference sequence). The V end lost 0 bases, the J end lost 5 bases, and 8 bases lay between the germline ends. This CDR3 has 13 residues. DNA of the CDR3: TGTGCCAGCAGCTTGGGCGGGGCGGAGACCCAGTACTTC. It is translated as CASSLGGAETQYF.

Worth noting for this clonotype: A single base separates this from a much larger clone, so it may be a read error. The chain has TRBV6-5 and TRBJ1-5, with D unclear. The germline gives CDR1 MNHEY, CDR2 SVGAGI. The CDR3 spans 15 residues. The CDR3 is CASRRKINSNRPQHF. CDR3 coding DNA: TGTGCCAGCAGGAGGAAGATTAATAGCAATCGGCCCCAGCATTTT.

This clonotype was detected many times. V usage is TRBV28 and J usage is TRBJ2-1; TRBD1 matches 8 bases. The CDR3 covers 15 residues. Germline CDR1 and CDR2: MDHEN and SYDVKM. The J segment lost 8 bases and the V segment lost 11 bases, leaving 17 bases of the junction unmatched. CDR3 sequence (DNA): TGTGCCTCCGAGCGGACAGGGTGGGTCGTGGATGAGCAGTTCTTC. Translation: CASERTGWVVDEQFF.

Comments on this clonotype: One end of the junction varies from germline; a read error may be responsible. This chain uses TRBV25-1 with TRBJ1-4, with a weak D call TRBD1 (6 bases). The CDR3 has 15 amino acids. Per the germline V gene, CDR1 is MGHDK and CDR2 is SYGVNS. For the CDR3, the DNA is TGTGCCAGCAGTGAACCGACAGGCCCTAATGGAAAACTGTCTTTT. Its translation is CASSEPTGPNGKLSF.

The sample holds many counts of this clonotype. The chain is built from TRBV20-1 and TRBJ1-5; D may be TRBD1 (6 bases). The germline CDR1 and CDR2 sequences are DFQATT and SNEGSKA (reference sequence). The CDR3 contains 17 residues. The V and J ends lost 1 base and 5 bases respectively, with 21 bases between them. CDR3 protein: CSARGGAGGRAHQPQHF. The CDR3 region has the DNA TGCAGTGCTAGAGGGGGGGCGGGTGGTAGGGCTCATCAGCCCCAGCATTTT.

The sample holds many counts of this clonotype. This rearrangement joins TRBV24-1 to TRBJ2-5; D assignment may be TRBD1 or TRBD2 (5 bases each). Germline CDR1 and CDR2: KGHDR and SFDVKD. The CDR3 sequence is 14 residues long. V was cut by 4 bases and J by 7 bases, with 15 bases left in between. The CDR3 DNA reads TGTGCCACCAGTGACCCGGGGACCTCTGGGACCCAGTACTTC. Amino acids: CATSDPGTSGTQYF.

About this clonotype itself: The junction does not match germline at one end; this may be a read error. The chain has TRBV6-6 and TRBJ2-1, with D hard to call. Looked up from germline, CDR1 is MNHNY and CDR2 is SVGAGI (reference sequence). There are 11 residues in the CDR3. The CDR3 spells CAGSHSDEQFF. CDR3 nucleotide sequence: TGTGCCGGCAGTCACTCGGATGAGCAGTTCTTC.

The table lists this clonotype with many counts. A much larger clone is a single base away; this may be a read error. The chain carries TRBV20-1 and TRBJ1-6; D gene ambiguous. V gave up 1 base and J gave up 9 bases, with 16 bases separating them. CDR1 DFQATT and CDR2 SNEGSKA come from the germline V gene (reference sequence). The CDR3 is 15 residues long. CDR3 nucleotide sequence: TGCAGTGCTAGAGCAGGAAATTTCGGTACTTCACCCCTCCACTTT. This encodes CSARAGNFGTSPLHF.

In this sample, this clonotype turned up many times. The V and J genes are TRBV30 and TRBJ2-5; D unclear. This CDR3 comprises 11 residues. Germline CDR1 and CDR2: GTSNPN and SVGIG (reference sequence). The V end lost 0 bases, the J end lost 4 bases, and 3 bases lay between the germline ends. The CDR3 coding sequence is TGTGCCTGGAGTGTGGGAGAGACCCAGTACTTC. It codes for CAWSVGETQYF.

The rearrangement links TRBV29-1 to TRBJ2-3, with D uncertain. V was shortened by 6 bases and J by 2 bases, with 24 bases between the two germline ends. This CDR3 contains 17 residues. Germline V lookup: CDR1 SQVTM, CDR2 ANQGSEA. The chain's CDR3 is CSVQGIRPARNTDTQYF. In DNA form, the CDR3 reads TGCAGCGTGCAAGGGATAAGACCAGCGAGAAACACAGATACGCAGTATTTT.

DNA of the CDR3: TGCAGTGCTAGACCCGGGACAGGGGATGGCTACACCTTC. Its translation is CSARPGTGDGYTF. The rearrangement links TRBV20-1 to TRBJ1-2; 10 bases map to TRBD1. Germline CDR1 and CDR2: DFQATT and SNEGSKA (reference sequence). The ends lost 2 bases at V and 6 bases at J; junction bases unmatched: 3. CDR3 size: 13 residues.

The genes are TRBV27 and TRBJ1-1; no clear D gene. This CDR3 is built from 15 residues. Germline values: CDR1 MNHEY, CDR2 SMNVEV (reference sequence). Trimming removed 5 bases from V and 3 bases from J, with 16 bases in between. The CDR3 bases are TGTGCCAGCAGTCTAGAGGTCGGCGGATACACTGAAGCTTTCTTT. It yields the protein CASSLEVGGYTEAFF.

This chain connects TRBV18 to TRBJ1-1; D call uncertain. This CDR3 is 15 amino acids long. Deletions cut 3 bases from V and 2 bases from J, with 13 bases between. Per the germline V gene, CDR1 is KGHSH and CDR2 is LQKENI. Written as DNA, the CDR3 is TGTGCCAGCTCACCGGCCGGGAAGTCCAACACTGAAGCTTTCTTT. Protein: CASSPAGKSNTEAFF.

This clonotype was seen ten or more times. In nucleotides, the CDR3 is TGTGCCTGGGGACAGGGTTCCTACAATGAGCAGTTCTTC. Translated: CAWGQGSYNEQFF. The rearrangement links TRBV30 to TRBJ2-1; 8 bases are a match to TRBD1. Germline V gene lookup returns CDR1 GTSNPN and CDR2 SVGIG (reference sequence). V shed 5 bases and J 1 base; nucleotides not matched to a gene: 1. The CDR3 is made up of 13 amino acids.

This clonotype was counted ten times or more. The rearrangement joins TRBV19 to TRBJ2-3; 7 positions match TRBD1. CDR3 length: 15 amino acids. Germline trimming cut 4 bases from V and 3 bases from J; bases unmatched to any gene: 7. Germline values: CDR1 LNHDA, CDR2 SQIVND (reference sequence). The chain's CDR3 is CASSKQGSVTDTQYF. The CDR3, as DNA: TGTGCCAGTAGTAAACAGGGGAGTGTGACAGATACGCAGTATTTT.

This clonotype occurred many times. The CDR3 here is CASKRTENSPLHF. The CDR3 nucleotides are TGTGCCAGCAAGAGGACCGAGAATTCACCCCTCCACTTT. This rearrangement joins TRBV6-5 to TRBJ1-6; D is uncertain. This CDR3 is built from 13 residues. Germline assignment: CDR1 MNHEY and CDR2 SVGAGI. Trimming shortened V by 7 bases and J by 7 bases, and 11 bases separated the two germline ends.